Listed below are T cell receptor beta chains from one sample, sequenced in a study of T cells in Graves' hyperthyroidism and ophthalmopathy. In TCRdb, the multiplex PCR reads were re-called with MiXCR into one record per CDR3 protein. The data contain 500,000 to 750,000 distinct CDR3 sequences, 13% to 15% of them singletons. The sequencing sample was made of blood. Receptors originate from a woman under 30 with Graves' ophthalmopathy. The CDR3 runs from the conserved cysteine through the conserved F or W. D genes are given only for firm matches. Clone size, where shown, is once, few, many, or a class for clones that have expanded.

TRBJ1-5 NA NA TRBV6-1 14 TGTGCCAGCAGTTTGGAATCTAGCAATCAGCCCCAGCATTTT CASSLESSNQPQHF
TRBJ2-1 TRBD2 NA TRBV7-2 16 TGTGCCAGCAGCTCCGGGACTAGCGGGCCTTACAATGAGCAGTTCTTC CASSSGTSGPYNEQFF
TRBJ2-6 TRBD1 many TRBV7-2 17 TGTGCCAGCAGCCCAGGGACAGCCGTCTCTGGGGCCAACGTCCTGACTTTC CASSPGTAVSGANVLTF
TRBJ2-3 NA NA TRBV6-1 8 TGTGCCACCGATACGCAGTATTTT CATDTQYF
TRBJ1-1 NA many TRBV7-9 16 TGTGCCAGCAGTCAAGGAGGGGGGTTATCGAACACTGAAGCTTTCTTT CASSQGGGLSNTEAFF
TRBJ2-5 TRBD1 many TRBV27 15 TGTGCCAGCAGTCTACAGGGGGCCGGATTGGAGACCCAGTACTTC CASSLQGAGLETQYF
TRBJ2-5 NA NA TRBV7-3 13 TGTGCCAGCAGCTTAAAGTGGGGAGAGACCCAGTACTTC CASSLKWGETQYF
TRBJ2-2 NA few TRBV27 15 TGTGCCAGCAGTTTAGAGAAGAGTTACACCGGGGAGCTGTTTTTT CASSLEKSYTGELFF
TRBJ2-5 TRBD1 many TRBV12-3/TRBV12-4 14 TGTGCCAGCAACACACAGGGGAATCGGGAGACCCAGTACTTC CASNTQGNRETQYF
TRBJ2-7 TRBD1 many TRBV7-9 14 TGTGCCAGCAGCTTCACCGGGACAGGGCTAGAGCAGTACTTC CASSFTGTGLEQYF
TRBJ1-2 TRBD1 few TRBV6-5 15 TGTGCCAGCAGTTACGAAGGACAGGCCCTTGGTGGCTACACCTTC CASSYEGQALGGYTF
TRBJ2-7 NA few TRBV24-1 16 TGTGCCACCAGTGATGACAGGACACGGGCCCCCTACGAGCAGTACTTC CATSDDRTRAPYEQYF
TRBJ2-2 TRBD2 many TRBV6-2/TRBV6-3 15 TGTGCCAGCAGCGGGACTAGCGGATCCACCGGGGAGCTGTTTTTT CASSGTSGSTGELFF
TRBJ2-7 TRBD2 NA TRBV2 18 TGTGCCAGCAGCCGAAGGGTCGGGGTGGGACTAGCGGGAGGTGAGCAGTACTTC CASSRRVGVGLAGGEQYF